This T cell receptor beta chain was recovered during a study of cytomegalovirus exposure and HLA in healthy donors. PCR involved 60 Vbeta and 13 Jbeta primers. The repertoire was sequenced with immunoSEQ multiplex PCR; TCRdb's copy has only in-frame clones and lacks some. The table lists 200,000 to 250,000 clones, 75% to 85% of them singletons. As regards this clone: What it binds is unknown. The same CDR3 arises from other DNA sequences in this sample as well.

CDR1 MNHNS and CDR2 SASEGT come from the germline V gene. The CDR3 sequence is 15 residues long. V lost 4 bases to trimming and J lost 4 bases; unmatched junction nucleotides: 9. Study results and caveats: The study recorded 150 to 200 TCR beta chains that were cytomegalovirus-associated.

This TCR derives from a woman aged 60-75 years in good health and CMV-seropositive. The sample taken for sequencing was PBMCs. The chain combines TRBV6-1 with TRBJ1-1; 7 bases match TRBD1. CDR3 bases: TGTGCCAGCAGTGCCGACAGGGCCAAGCGCACTGAAGCTTTCTTT. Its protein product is CASSADRAKRTEAFF.